This T cell receptor beta chain was sequenced in a study of vaccination and CD4 T cells after COVID-19. Background on the study: Once diagnosed, patients had post-COVID samples drawn a median about 100 days later (range 35 to 161). A CEFX pool, an HIV-1 Nef pool, or no peptide went to control cultures.

Researchers used the Oncomine TCR Beta short-read assay to sequence DNA from cultured CD4+ T cells. From the PCR reads, TCRdb called clonotypes with MiXCR, one entry per CDR3 protein. The data hold tens of thousands of distinct CDR3 sequences, with under 40% observed a single time. The CDR3 covers 14 residues. V shed 5 bases and J shed 5 bases, with 16 bases lying between them. Germline V gene sequence: CDR1 DFQATT, CDR2 SNEGSKA (reference sequence). This clonotype has a handful of counts. As yet, its antigen is unknown. Time point: late sampling 161 to 241 days after vaccination in a few convalescent patients. Sample treatment: approximately 9-day PBMC culture with coronavirus spike peptide pools or control peptides (ViraFEST assay). Under the ViraFEST approach, antigen-specific T cells were expanded with peptide pools and TCRs subsequently sequenced.

The sequence was obtained from a human donor who had recovered from COVID-19. The chain uses TRBV20-1 and TRBJ2-1, with D perhaps assigned TRBD1 or TRBD2 (5 bases each). Sequenced material: CD4+ T cells from blood, cultured in vitro, taken about 7 months after SARS-CoV-2 vaccination. Here the CDR3 DNA reads TGCAGTGCTCCCCTTGGGGACGCCCACAATGAGCAGTTCTTC. Protein: CSAPLGDAHNEQFF.